This TCR beta chain was observed in a study of blood T cells in healthy people across ages. The use of a sample-barcoded 5' primer and a J-beta primer mix characterized a second PCR of about 7 to 12 cycles. TCRdb re-called the 5' RACE reads with MiXCR, one entry per CDR3 protein. Seen here are about 730,000 distinct CDR3 sequences, approximately 43% observed once, and the top ten hold more than 20%. The CDR3 covers 12 residues. V was clipped by 6 bases and J by 6 bases; unmatched bases: 2. Germline V gene lookup returns CDR1 DFQATT and CDR2 SNEGSKA (reference sequence). The source is a woman aged 60-70 years in good health. The chain combines TRBV20-1 with TRBJ2-2; 9 positions match TRBD1. The sample consisted of blood. The CDR3 loop reads CSAGQGAGELFF. CDR3 sequence (DNA): TGCAGTGCGGGACAGGGCGCCGGGGAGCTGTTTTTT.